Described below is a single TCR beta chain sequence and its context. What this receptor recognizes is not known. Per-base qualities were not stored, and no clone one base away is much larger. The data are from a study of CD8+ T cells in alopecia areata (dated by TCRdb to the late 2010s). Regarding the research as a whole: The treated patients took part in an open-label pilot trial in which moderate-to-severe alopecia areata was treated with oral tofacitinib at 5 to 10 mg twice daily. Tofacitinib was given for 6 to 18 months, followed by 6 months of follow-up off drug to assess delayed response and recurrence. Disease severity in treated patients was measured with the SALT score, which quantifies the percentage of affected scalp surface area. The study used high-throughput TCRbeta sequencing to examine T cell clonal expansion in alopecia areata, in both the C3H/HeJ mouse model and human patients. Scalp tissue and sorted CD4+ and CD8+ peripheral blood T cells from patchy and totalis/universalis alopecia areata patients and from healthy controls were covered by human TCRbeta sequencing. Patients on tofacitinib were biopsied at baseline and after 4 and 24 weeks of treatment, and several of the patients also had a later scalp biopsy. Scalp clonality was compared across normal scalp (n=4), patchy alopecia areata scalp (n=8), and alopecia totalis/universalis scalp (n=8). RNA was obtained with the PAXgene miRNA kit for fixed scalp, the miRNeasy kit for PBMCs, and the RNeasy kit for mouse skin. Amplification of TCRbeta CDR3 regions was done by immunoSEQ multiplex PCR using 35 Vbeta forward primers and 13 Jbeta reverse primers. Beyond this particular receptor, the publication reports: Lesional scalp, especially in alopecia totalis/universalis, showed higher clonality and more expanded CD8+ clones than normal scalp, suggesting antigenic drive. Tofacitinib significantly decreased scalp clonality and the number of expanded CD8+ clones among the top 100 scalp clones. Because the treated cohort was small and included a single nonresponder, larger studies are needed to assess links between baseline CD8+ expansion and response. Scalp TCR repertoire analysis is complicated because resident alphabeta T cells in normal human skin are also sequenced, whereas mouse skin is dominated by gammadelta T cells. Many expanded lesional clones were found to persist in scalp and blood during tofacitinib treatment, and relapse after treatment cessation may be partly explained by this persistence. Shared TCR sequences between patients were less evident than in mice, which may be partly attributable to HLA diversity in the patient population.

The germline V gene supplies CDR1 SQVTM and CDR2 ANQGSEA. V is trimmed back by 7 bases and J by 6 bases, and the junction contains 8 bases that no gene match accounts for. From its cysteine to its phenylalanine, the CDR3 spans 14 amino acids. Only CDR3 DNA remains: 42 bases, in frame from the first base. Library preparation was by the immunoSEQ multiplex PCR assay. RNA was extracted from all samples and reverse transcribed into cDNA as template for TCR sequencing. SuperScript III was used for first-strand cDNA synthesis, primed with a 2:1 mix of oligo-dT and random hexamers. A synthetic immune receptor repertoire was used to gauge amplification bias, and whatever bias remained was removed computationally. On the study's bioinformatics: Raw reads were preprocessed to remove errors, and CDR3 was defined according to IMGT conventions as the region from the conserved cysteine to phenylalanine. Clonality was calculated as 1 minus Shannon entropy normalized by log2 of the number of productive unique TCRs. Whether each scalp clone was CD4 or CD8 was inferred by checking scalp TCRbeta sequences against the CD4 and CD8 repertoires from sorted blood. TCRdb's version of the immuneACCESS table is confined to in-frame rearrangements and falls short of the full clone set. An unresolved V gene accounts for under half of the shortfall where checked; the remainder is of unknown origin. V, J and clone size were drawn from that table, and D and trimming were deduced from the DNA. This sample holds 200,000 to 250,000 clones; around 65% were observed only once. About 1.2% of the sample lies in the top ten.

Reading the label with the study, this specimen's treatment or condition is: oral pan-JAK inhibitor, 5-10 mg twice daily. Lesional scalp punch biopsies and peripheral blood were obtained from alopecia areata patients. After PBMCs were isolated by density centrifugation and stained for CD3, CD4 and CD8, a FACSAria was used to sort CD4+ and CD8+ T cells. This receptor was obtained from a human donor with alopecia areata. This chain is built from TRBV29-1 and TRBJ1-4; TRBD1 matches 10 bases in the middle. The material sequenced was CD4+ T cells sorted from blood, taken between weeks 43 and 45, from a patient treated with tofacitinib. CDR3 sequence: CSATPGTGDEKLFF. The DNA is TGCAGCGCGACCCCCGGGACAGGGGATGAAAAACTGTTTTTT.